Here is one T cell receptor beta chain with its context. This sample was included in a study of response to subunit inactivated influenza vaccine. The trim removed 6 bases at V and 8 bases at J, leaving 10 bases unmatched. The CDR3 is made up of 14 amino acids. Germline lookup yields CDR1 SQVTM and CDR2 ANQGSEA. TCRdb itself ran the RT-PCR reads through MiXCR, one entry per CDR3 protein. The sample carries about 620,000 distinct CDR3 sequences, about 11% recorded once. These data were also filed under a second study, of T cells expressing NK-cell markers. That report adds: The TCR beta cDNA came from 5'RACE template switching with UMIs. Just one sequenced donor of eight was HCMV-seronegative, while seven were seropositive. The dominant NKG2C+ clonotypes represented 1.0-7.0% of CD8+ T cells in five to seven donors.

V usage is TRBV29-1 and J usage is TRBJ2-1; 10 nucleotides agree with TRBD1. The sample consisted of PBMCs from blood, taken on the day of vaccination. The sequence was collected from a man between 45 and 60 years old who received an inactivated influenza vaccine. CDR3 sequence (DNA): TGCAGCGTCGACAGGGGGCAAATTGGCGATGAGCAGTTCTTC. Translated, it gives CSVDRGQIGDEQFF.